This T cell receptor (beta chain) was sequenced during a study of blood T cell repertoires in COVID-19 (TCRdb year 2020). Broadly, across the study: Samples from collaborators originated in the United States, Italy and Spain and spanned both the acute and convalescent phases of COVID-19. The prospective study material was composed of cDNA or gDNA derived from T cells, B-cell-depleted T cells, or PBMCs. The dataset comprised deeply sampled blood TCRbeta repertoires from subjects exposed to, actively infected with, or recovered from COVID-19. The repertoires were released in a freely available public database intended as a resource for research on the immune response to SARS-CoV-2. Samples came from the ongoing ImmuneRACE study (first 160 participants) plus 1,254 subjects from 6 global collaborators. The sample metadata nearly always contained a de-identified subject ID, COVID-19 status, age in years and sex. HLA class I and class II types, where available, came from metadata supplied by the sample provider rather than from assay-based typing. Overall study results and their limits: The quantity of clinical and demographic metadata differed by source and by participant and was supplied without curation.

Counted from cysteine to phenylalanine, this CDR3 has 15 amino acids. This entry keeps only the CDR3 DNA: 45 bases, framed from base 1. Taken from the germline V gene, the CDR1 and CDR2 loops are SGDLS and YYNGEE. The junction shows trimming of 0 bases on V and 1 base on J, plus 8 bases between the germline ends. TCRbeta CDR3 regions were amplified from genomic DNA using the immunoSEQ Assay, a bias-controlled multiplex PCR. The source study handled its data this way. Within the assay, amplification of reference gene primers was used to estimate how many nucleated cells each sample contained. Sequence reads were collapsed and filtered to measure the absolute abundance of every unique TCRbeta CDR3 rearrangement. For each sample, productive Simpson clonality was calculated by taking the square root of Simpson's diversity index across productive rearrangements. In its TCRdb copy, this immuneACCESS table keeps in-frame sequences only and misses some clones. Where compared with another copy, unresolved V genes explain less than half of these, and the others have no known cause. V, J and clone size derive from that table, while D and trimming were established from the DNA sequence. For this sample the table gives some 390,000 clones, of which roughly 90% were detected only once. The top ten clones comprise under 2% of the sample.

At one collaborating source in Seattle, patients were enrolled during active infection and were followed longitudinally through the course of disease. Each collaborating institution followed its own protocols to collect whole blood in K2EDTA tubes. For TCRbeta analysis, collaborators shipped samples in one of three forms: frozen whole blood, isolated PBMCs, or DNA extracted from either of those sample types. A remark on this clone: The antigen it binds to is not known. No quality values exist for individual bases; no much larger clone is one base distant.

This sequence was found in a woman between 35 and 50 years old with COVID-19, enrolled during active disease. The sequenced sample consisted of peripheral blood. The rearranged segments are TRBV9 and TRBJ1-3; too little of a D gene remains to name it. CDR3 loop: CASSVGRSSGNTIYF. The DNA sequence is TGTGCCAGCAGCGTAGGCCGGAGTTCTGGAAACACCATATATTTT.